This T cell receptor beta chain was profiled in a study of beta chain features in type 1 diabetes. The study's findings and limits: In type 1 diabetes patients, VDJ junctions had fewer insertions; deletions at these junctions were more frequent. For patients, the naive, central memory and Treg TCRB repertoires appeared more alike than for healthy donors.

Reverse transcribing all isolated RNA meant expressed TCRB transcripts were sequenced. Sequencing used immunoSEQ multiplex PCR; TCRdb keeps in-frame clones, though not all of them. This table holds hundreds of thousands of clones, around 12% found once. Concerning this clone: Its antigen is not identified.

The clonotype originates from a man aged 18 to 29 in good health. Sequenced input: naive CD4+ T cells from blood.

CDR3 sequence: CASSPRGRGSGTEAFF. The DNA for the CDR3 is TGTGCCAGCAGCCCGAGGGGGAGGGGTAGCGGCACTGAAGCTTTCTTT. The V and J genes are TRBV14 and TRBJ1-1; possible D gene TRBD1, 6 bases. The CDR3 runs 16 residues. The germline CDR1 and CDR2 sequences are SGHDN and FVKESK. V was shortened by 4 bases and J by 4 bases, with 19 bases between the two germline ends.